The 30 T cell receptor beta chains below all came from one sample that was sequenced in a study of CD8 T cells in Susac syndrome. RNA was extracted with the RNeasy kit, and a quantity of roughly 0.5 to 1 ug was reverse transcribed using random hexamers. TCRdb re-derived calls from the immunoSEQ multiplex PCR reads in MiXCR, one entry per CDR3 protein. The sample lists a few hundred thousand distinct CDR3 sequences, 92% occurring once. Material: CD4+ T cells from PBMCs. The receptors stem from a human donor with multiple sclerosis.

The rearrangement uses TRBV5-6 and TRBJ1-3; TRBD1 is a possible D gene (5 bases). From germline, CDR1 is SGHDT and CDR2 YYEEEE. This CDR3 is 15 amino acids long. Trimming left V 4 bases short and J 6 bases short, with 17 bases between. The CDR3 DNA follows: TGTGCCAGCAGCCCAACATGGGGGACCTCAAACACCATATATTTT. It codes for CASSPTWGTSNTIYF.

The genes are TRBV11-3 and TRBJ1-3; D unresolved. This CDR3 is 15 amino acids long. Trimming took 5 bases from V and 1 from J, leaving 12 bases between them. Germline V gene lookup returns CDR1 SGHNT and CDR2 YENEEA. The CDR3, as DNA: TGTGCCAGCAGCCCCTCCGGAGTGTCTGGAAACACCATATATTTT. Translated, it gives CASSPSGVSGNTIYF.

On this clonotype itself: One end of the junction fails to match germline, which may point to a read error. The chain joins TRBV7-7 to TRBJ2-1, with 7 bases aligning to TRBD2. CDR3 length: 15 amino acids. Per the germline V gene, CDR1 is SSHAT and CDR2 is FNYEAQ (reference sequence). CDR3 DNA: TGTGCTAGCAGCTTAGCGGGTGGTGTAGGGAGTGAGCAGTTCTTC. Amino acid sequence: CASSLAGGVGSEQFF.

CDR3 bases: TGTGCCAGCAGTTTGACGGTGGGCTTCAATCAGCCCCAGCATTTT. Protein: CASSLTVGFNQPQHF. The V call is TRBV6-2 or TRBV6-3, the J call TRBJ1-5; D gene unclear. Germline CDR1 and CDR2: MNHEY and SVGEGT. The CDR3 is 15 residues long. Trimming took off 4 bases at V and 3 bases at J, with 13 bases between the two ends.

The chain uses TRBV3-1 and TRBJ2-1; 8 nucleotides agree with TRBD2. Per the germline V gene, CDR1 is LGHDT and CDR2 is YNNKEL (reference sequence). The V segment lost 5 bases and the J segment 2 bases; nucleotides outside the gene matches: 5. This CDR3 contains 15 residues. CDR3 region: CASSDTSGPYNEQFF. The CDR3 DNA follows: TGTGCCAGCAGCGATACTAGCGGACCCTACAATGAGCAGTTCTTC.

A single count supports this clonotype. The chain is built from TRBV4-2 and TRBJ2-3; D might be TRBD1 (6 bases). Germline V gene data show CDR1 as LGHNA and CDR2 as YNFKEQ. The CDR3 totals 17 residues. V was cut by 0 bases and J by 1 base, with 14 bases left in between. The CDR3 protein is CASSQDVGGEGTDTQYF. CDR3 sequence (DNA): TGTGCCAGCAGCCAAGATGTAGGGGGAGAGGGCACAGATACGCAGTATTTT.

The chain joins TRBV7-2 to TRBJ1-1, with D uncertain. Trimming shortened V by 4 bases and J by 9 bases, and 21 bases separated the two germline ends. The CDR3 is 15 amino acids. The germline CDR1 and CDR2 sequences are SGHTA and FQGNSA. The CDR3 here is CASSSGGAAPGKAFF. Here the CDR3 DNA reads TGTGCCAGCAGCTCAGGTGGAGCAGCGCCGGGCAAAGCTTTCTTT. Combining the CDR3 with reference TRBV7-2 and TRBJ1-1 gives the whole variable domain GAGVSQSPSNKVTEKGKDVELRCDPISGHTALYWYRQSLGQGLEFLIYFQGNSAPDKSGLPSDRFSAERTGGSVSTLTIQRTQQEDSAVYLCASSSGGAAPGKAFFGQGTRLTVV.

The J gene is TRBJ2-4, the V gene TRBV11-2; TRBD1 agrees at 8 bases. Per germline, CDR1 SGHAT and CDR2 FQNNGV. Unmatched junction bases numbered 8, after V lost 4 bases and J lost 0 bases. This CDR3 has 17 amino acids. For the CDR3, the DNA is TGTGCCAGCAGCTCCTTCGGACAGGGCCCAGCCAAAAACATTCAGTACTTC. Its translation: CASSSFGQGPAKNIQYF.

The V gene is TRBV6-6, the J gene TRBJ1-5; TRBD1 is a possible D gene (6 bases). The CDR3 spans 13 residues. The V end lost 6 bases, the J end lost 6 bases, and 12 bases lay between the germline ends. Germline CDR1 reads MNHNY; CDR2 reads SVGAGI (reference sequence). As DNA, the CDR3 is TGTGCCAGCAGCTCCGGGACAAGTCAGCCCCAGCATTTT. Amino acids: CASSSGTSQPQHF.

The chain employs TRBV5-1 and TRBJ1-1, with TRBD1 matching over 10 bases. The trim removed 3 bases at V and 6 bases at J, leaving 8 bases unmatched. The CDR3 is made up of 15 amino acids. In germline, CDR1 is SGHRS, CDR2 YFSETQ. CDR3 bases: TGCGCCAGCAGCTCTGGGCGGGGGACAGGGGCTGAAGCTTTCTTT. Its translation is CASSSGRGTGAEAFF.

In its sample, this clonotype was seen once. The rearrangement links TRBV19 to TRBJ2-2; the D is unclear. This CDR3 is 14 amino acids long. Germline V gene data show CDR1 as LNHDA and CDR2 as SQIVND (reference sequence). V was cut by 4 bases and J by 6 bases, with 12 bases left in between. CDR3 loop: CASSTRRRPGELFF. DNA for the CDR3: TGTGCCAGTAGTACACGACGGCGGCCCGGGGAGCTGTTTTTT.

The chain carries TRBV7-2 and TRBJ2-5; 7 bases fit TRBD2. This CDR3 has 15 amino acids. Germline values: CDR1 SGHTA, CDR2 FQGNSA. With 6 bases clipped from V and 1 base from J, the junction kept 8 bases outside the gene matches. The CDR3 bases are TGTGCCAGCAGACTCAGCGGGATCGTCCAAGAGACCCAGTACTTC. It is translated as CASRLSGIVQETQYF.

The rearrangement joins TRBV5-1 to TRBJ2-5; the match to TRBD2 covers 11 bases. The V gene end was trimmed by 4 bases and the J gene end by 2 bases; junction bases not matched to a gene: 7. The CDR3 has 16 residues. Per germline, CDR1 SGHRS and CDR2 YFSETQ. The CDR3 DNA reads TGCGCCAGCAGCCTATACTTAGCGGGAGGGCAAGAGACCCAGTACTTC. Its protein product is CASSLYLAGGQETQYF.

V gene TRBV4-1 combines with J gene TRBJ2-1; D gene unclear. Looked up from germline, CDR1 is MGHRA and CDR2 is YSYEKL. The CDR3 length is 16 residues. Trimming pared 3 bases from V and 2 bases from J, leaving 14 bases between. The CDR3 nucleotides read TGCGCCAGCAGCCAGAACCCTAGTAGCCCCTACAATGAGCAGTTCTTC. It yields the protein CASSQNPSSPYNEQFF.

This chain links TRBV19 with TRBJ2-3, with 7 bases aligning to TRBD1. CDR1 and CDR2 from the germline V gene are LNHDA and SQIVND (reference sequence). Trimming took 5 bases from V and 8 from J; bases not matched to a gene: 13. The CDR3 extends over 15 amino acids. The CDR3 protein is CASSPRDRWDTTQYF. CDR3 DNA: TGTGCCAGTAGTCCGAGGGACAGATGGGACACTACGCAGTATTTT.

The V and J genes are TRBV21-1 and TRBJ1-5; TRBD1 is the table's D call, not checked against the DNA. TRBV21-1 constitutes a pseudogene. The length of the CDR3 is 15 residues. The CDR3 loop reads CASSKVTGGNQPQHF. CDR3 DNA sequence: TGTGCCAGCAGCAAAGTCACCGGGGGCAATCAGCCCCAGCATTTT.

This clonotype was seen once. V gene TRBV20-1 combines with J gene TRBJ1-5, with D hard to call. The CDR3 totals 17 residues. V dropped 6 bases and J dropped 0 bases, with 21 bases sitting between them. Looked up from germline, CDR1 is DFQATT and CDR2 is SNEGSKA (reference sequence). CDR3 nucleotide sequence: TGCAGTGCCCGCGGGGTTGGGGTCCTTAATAGCAATCAGCCCCAGCATTTT. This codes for CSARGVGVLNSNQPQHF.

The chain's CDR3 is CAWTPQAYGGKLFF. DNA of the CDR3: TGTGCCTGGACCCCTCAAGCCTACGGAGGGAAACTGTTTTTT. The chain carries TRBV30 and TRBJ1-4; D gene ambiguous. This CDR3 has 14 residues. V dropped 4 bases and J dropped 11 bases, with 20 bases sitting between them. The germline V gene has CDR1 GTSNPN and CDR2 SVGIG (reference sequence).

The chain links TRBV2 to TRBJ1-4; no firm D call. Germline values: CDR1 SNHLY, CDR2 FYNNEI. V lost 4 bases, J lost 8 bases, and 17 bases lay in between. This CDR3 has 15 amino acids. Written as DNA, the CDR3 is TGTGCCAGCAGTGGACCGACCGCTCGGGCCGAAAAACTGTTTTTT. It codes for CASSGPTARAEKLFF.

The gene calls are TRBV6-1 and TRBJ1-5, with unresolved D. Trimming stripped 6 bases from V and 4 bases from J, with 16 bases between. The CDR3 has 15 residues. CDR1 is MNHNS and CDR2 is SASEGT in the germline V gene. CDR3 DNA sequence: TGTGCCAGCAGCCTCCCGGTCGGGAGGAATCAGCCCCAGCATTTT. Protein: CASSLPVGRNQPQHF.

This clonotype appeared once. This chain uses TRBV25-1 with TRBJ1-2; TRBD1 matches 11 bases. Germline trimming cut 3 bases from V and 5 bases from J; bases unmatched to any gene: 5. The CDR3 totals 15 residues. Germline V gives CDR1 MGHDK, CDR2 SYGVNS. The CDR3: CASSDSGTGGYGYTF. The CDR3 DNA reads TGTGCCAGCAGTGATTCCGGGACAGGGGGGTATGGCTACACCTTC.

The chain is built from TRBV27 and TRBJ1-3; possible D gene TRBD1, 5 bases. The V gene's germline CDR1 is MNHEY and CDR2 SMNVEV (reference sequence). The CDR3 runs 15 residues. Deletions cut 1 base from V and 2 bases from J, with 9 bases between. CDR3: CASSLLWGPGNTIYF. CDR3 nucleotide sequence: TGTGCCAGCAGTTTATTGTGGGGCCCTGGAAACACCATATATTTT.

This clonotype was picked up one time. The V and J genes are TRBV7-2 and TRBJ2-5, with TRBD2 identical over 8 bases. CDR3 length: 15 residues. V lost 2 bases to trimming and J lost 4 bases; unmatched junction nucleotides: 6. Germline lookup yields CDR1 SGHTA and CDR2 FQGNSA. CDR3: CASSLLPTSVETQYF. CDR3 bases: TGTGCCAGCAGCTTATTGCCGACTAGCGTAGAGACCCAGTACTTC.

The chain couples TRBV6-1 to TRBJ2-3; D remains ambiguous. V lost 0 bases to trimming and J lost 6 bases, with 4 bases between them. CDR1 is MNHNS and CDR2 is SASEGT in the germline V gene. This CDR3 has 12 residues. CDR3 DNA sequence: TGTGCCAGCAGTGAAGCAACGGATACGCAGTATTTT. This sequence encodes CASSEATDTQYF.

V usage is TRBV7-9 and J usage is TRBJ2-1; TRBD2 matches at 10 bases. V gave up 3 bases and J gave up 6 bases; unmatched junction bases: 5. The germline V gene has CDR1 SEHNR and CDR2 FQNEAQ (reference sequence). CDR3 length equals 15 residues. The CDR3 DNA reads TGTGCCAGCAGCTTGGGTCGGACTAGCGGCAATGAGCAGTTCTTC. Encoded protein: CASSLGRTSGNEQFF.

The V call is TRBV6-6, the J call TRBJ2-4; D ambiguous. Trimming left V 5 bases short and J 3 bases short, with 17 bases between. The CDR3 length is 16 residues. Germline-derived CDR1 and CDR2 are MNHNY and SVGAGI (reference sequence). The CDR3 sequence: CASSDDILRRKNIQYF. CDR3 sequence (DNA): TGTGCCAGCAGTGACGACATCCTCCGACGCAAAAACATTCAGTACTTC.

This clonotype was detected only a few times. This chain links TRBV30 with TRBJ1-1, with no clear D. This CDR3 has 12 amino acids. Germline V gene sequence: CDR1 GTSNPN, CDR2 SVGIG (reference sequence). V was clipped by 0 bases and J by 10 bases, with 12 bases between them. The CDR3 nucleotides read TGTGCCTGGAGTGTAACGTTAGTTCCAGCTTTCTTT. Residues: CAWSVTLVPAFF.

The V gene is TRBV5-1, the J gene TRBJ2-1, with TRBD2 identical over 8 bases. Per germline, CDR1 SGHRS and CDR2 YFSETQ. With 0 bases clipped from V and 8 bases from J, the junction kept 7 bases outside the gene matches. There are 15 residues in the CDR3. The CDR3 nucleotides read TGCGCCAGCAGCTTGGCAAGCGGGAGTGCCCATGAGCAGTTCTTC. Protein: CASSLASGSAHEQFF.

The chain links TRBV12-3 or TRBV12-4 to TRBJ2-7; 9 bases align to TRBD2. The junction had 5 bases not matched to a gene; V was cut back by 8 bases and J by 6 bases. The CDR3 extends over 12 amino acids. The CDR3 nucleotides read TGTGCCAGCGCGGGAGGGCCCGGCGAGCAGTACTTC. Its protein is CASAGGPGEQYF.

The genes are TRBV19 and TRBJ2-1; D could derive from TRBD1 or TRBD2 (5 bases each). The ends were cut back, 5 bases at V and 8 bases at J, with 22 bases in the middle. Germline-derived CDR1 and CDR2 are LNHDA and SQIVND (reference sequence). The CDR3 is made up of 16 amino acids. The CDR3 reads CASSASPGRGRYEQFF. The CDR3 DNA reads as TGTGCCAGTAGTGCGTCCCCGGGACGGGGTAGGTATGAGCAGTTCTTC.